This is a list of T cell receptor beta chains from one sample in a study of shared clonotypes between healthy human individuals. Generated by immunoSEQ multiplex PCR, the TCRdb table keeps only in-frame clones and is missing some. The profile shows about half a million clones, more than 70% of them singletons. Sequenced sample: PBMCs. These receptors came from a woman aged 40-49 years in good health. Some clones in this sample may be carry-over from other donors' samples. Both conserved end residues are trimmed from each CDR3. Fields, in order: V gene, CDR3 protein.

V: TRBV27; CDR3: ATSGGGLAGSYEQY
V: TRBV9; CDR3: ASSVGRQNEKLF
V: TRBV28; CDR3: ASSSPKRTLYEQY
V: TRBV6-1; CDR3: ASSREPRQPQH
V: TRBV6-4; CDR3: ASKPAGSNYGYT
V: TRBV28; CDR3: ASSFPGTYEQY
V: TRBV4-1; CDR3: ASSAPGTLTRAEAF
V: TRBV7-2; CDR3: ASSPPTLADSYEQY
V: TRBV5-1; CDR3: ASSLVIGADEQY
V: TRBV28; CDR3: ASSSLRVREQF
V: TRBV5-1; CDR3: ASSRPQGQETQY
V: TRBV7-2; CDR3: ASSFQGAGEKLF
V: TRBV7-6; CDR3: ASSLTSGYSYEQY
V: TRBV28; CDR3: ASSSPGAGLTYEQY
V: TRBV5-4; CDR3: ASSLAGVTYEQY
V: TRBV6-4; CDR3: ASSDGDSHSGANVLT
V: TRBV2; CDR3: ARTGLNTEAF
V: TRBV5-1; CDR3: ASSQDSYEQY
V: TRBV5-4; CDR3: ASSSGLAGNIQY
V: TRBV27; CDR3: ASSLRGSRWTQPQH
V: TRBV12-5; CDR3: ASAGPAASGEGGYT
V: TRBV9; CDR3: ASSVRGLGTGDEQF
V: TRBV11-2; CDR3: ASSPRTGKNTEAF
V: TRBV29-1; CDR3: SVFGLAGGETQY
V: TRBV19; CDR3: ASSIGGGRAHEQY
V: TRBV6-5; CDR3: ASSYRDRTDTQY
V: TRBV5-6; CDR3: ASSSLGGTNEKLF